A single TCR beta chain is shown here with its context. Antigen unknown. The data were taken from a study of T cells after yellow fever vaccination. This CDR3 contains 15 residues. Deletions cut 5 bases from V and 1 base from J, with 14 bases between. Germline CDR1 MNHEY, CDR2 SVGEGT. General study results and limits: Sorted repertoires could include abundant contaminating clonotypes from bulk cells. The study found a weaker secondary response that peaked faster, day 5 versus 15.

Synthesis of TCR cDNA relied on 5'RACE template switching, which attached a universal primer site and UMIs. One entry per CDR3 protein results from TCRdb running MiXCR on the 5' RACE reads. The sample contains 95,000 to 100,000 distinct CDR3 sequences, 4.5% to 6% of which appear only once. Sequences were derived from CD8+ T cells sorted from PBMCs, sampled 10 days after the yellow fever booster vaccination. The gene calls are TRBV6-2 or TRBV6-3 and TRBJ1-1; D uncertain. This clonotype originated in a man aged 18 to 29 who received the YFV17D yellow fever vaccine. The DNA of the CDR3 is TGTGCCAGCAGTCCAGCCCCCACATCGAACACTGAAGCTTTCTTT. Its protein is CASSPAPTSNTEAFF.